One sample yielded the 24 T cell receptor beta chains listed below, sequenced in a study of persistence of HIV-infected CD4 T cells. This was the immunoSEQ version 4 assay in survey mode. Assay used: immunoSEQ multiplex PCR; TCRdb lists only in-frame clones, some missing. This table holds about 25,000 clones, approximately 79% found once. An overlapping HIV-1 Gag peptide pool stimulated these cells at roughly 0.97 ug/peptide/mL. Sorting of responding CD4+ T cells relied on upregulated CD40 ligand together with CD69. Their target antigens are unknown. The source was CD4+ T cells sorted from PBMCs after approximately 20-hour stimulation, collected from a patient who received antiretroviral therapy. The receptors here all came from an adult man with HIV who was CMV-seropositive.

CDR3 protein: CATVRGNTEAFF. The CDR3 coding sequence is TGTGCCACCGTCCGGGGGAACACTGAAGCTTTCTTT. The V and J genes are TRBV12-3 or TRBV12-4 and TRBJ1-1; D unclear. The CDR3 runs to 12 residues. Trimming pared 10 bases from V and 1 base from J, leaving 10 bases between.

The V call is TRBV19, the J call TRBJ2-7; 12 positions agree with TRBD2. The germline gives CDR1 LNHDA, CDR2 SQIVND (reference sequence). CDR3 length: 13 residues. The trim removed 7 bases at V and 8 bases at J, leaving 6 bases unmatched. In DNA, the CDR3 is TGTGCCAGTACCCCCACTAGCGGGGGGAAGCAGTACTTC. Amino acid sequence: CASTPTSGGKQYF.

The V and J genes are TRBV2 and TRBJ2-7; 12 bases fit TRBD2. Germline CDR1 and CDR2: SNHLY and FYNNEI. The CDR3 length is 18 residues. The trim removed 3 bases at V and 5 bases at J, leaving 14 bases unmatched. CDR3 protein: CASSDVGLAGTTGDEQYF. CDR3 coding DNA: TGTGCCAGCAGTGATGTCGGACTAGCGGGGACCACGGGAGACGAGCAGTACTTC.

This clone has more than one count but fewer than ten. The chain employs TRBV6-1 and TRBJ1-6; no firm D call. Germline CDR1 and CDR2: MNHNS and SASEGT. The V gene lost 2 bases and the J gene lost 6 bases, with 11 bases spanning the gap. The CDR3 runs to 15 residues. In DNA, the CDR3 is TGTGCCAGCAGTGAACGTCGGAGTGGTAATTCACCCCTCCACTTT. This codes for CASSERRSGNSPLHF.

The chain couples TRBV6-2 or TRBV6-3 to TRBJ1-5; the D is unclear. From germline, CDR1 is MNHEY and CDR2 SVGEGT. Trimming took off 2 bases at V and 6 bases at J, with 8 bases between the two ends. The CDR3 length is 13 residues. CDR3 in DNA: TGTGCCAGCAGTTACGCCGAAGGTCAGCCCCAGCATTTT. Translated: CASSYAEGQPQHF.

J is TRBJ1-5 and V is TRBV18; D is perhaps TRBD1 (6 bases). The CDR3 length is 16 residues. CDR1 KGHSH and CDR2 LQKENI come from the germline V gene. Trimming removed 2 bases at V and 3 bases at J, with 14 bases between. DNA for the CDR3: TGTGCCAGCTCACCATATAGACAGGAGAACAATCAGCCCCAGCATTTT. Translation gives CASSPYRQENNQPQHF.

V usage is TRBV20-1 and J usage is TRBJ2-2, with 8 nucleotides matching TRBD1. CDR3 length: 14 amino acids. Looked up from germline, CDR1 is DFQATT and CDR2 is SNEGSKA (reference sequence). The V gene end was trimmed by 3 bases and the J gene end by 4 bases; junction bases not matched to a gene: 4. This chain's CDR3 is CSASYTGGTGELFF. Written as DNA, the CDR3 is TGCAGTGCTAGTTATACAGGGGGCACCGGGGAGCTGTTTTTT.

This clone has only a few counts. CDR3 loop: CASSLDRIEQFF. The CDR3 region has the DNA TGCGCCAGCAGCTTGGATCGAATCGAGCAGTTCTTC. The chain carries TRBV5-1 and TRBJ2-1; D unresolved. V shed 0 bases and J shed 10 bases, with 8 bases lying between them. Germline V gives CDR1 SGHRS, CDR2 YFSETQ. The CDR3 has 12 residues.

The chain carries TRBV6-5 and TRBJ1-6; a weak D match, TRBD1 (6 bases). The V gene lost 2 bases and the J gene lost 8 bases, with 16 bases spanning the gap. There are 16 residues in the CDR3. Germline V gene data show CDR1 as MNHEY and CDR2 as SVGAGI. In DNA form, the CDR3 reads TGTGCCAGCAGTTACACAGCCTTGGACAGCTATTCACCCCTCCACTTT. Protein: CASSYTALDSYSPLHF.

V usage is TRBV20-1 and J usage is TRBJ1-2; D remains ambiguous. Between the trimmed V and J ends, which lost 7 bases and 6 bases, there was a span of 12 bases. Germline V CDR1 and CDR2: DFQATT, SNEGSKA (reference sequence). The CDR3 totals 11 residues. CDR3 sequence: CSVKGFDGYTF. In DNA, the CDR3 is TGCAGTGTAAAAGGGTTTGATGGCTACACCTTC.

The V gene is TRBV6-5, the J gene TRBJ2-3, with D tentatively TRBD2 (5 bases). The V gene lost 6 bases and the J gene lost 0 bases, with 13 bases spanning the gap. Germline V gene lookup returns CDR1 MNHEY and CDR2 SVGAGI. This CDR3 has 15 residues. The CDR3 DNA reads TGTGCCAGCAGCAACGGACGGACTAGCACAGATACGCAGTATTTT. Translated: CASSNGRTSTDTQYF.

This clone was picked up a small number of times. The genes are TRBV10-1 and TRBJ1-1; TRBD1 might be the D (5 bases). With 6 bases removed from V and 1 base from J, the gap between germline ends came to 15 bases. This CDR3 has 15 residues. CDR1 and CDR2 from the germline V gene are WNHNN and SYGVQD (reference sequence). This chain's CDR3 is CASSANLGANTEAFF. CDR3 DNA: TGCGCCAGCAGCGCCAACTTAGGGGCGAACACTGAAGCTTTCTTT.

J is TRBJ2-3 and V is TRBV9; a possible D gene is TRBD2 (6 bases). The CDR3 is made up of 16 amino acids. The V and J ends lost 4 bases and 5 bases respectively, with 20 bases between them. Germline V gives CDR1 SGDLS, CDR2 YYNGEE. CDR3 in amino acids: CASSLHPGLRRDTQYF. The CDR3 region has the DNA TGTGCCAGCAGCCTCCACCCGGGACTTAGGAGAGATACGCAGTATTTT.

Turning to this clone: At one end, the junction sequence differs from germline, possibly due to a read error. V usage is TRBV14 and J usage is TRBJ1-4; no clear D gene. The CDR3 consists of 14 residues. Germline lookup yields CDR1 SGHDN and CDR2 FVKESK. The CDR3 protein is CASNQVRRNEKLFF. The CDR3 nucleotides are TGTGCCAGCAACCAAGTTAGGAGGAATGAAAAACTGTTTTTT.

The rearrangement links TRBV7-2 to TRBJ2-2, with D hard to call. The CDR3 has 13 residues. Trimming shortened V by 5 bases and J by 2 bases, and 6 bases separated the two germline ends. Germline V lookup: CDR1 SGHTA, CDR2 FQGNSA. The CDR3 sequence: CASSLLNTGELFF. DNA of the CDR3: TGTGCCAGCAGCCTCCTAAACACCGGGGAGCTGTTTTTT.

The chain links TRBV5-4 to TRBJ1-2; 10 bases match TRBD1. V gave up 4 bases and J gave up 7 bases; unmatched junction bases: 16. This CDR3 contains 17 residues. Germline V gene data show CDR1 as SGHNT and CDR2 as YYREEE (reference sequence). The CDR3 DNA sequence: TGTGCCAGCAGCCGCAGACACCGGGACAGGGGTGACGGTGGCTACACCTTC. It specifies CASSRRHRDRGDGGYTF.

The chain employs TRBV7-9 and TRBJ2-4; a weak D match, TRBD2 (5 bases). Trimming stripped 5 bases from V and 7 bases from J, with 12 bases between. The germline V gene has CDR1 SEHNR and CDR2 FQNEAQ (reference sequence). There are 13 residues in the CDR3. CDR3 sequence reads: CASSAAPGNIQYF. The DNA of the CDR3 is TGTGCCAGCAGCGCAGCCCCGGGGAACATTCAGTACTTC. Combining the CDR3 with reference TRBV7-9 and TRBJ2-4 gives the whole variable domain DTGVSQNPRHKITKRGQNVTFRCDPISEHNRLYWYRQTLGQGPEFLTYFQNEAQLEKSRLLSDRFSAERPKGSFSTLEIQRTEQGDSAMYLCASSAAPGNIQYFGAGTRLSVL.

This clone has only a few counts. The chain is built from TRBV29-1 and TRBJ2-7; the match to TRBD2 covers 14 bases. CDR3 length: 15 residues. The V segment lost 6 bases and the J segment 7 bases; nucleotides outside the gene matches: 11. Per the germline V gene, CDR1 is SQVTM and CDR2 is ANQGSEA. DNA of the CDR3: TGCAGCGTGTCCATGACTAGCGGGGGGGCCAAAGAGCAGTACTTC. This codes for CSVSMTSGGAKEQYF.

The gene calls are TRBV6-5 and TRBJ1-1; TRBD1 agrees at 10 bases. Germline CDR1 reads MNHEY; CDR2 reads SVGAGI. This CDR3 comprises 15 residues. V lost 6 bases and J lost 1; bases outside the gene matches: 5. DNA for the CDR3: TGTGCCAGCAGCCGAGACAGGGGGCCGAACACTGAAGCTTTCTTT. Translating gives CASSRDRGPNTEAFF.

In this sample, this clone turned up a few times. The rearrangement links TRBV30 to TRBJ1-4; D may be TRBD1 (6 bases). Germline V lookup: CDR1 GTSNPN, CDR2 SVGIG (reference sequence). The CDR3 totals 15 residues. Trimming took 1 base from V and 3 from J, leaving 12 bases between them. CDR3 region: CAWSAAQGPNEKLFF. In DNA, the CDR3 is TGTGCCTGGAGTGCGGCACAGGGTCCTAATGAAAAACTGTTTTTT.

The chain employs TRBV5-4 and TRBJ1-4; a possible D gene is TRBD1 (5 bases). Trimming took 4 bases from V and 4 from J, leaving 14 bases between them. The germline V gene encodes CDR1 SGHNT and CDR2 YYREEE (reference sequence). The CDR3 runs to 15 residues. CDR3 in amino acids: CASSRSTERNEKLFF. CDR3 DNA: TGTGCCAGCAGCCGTTCGACAGAGCGTAATGAAAAACTGTTTTTT.

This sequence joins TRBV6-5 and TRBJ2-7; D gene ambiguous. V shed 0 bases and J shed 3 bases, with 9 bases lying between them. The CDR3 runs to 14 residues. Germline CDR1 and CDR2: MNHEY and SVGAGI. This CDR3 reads CASSYSRNFYEQYF. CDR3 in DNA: TGTGCCAGCAGTTACTCCCGGAACTTCTACGAGCAGTACTTC.

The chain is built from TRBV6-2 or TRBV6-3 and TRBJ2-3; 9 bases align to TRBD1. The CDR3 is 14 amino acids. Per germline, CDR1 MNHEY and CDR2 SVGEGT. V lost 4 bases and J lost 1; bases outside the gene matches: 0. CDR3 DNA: TGTGCCAGCAGTTGGACAGGGGGCACAGATACGCAGTATTTT. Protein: CASSWTGGTDTQYF.

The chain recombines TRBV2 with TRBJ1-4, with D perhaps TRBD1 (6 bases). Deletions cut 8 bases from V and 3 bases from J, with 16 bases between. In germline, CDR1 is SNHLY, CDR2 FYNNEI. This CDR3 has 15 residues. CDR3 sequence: CASSKAGAANEKLFF. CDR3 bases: TGTGCCAGCTCAAAGGCGGGGGCCGCTAATGAAAAACTGTTTTTT. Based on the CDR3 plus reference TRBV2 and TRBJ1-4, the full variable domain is EPEVTQTPSHQVTQMGQEVILRCVPISNHLYFYWYRQILGQKVEFLVSFYNNEISEKSEIFDDQFSVERPDGSNFTLKIRSTKLEDSAMYFCASSKAGAANEKLFFGSGTQLSVL.